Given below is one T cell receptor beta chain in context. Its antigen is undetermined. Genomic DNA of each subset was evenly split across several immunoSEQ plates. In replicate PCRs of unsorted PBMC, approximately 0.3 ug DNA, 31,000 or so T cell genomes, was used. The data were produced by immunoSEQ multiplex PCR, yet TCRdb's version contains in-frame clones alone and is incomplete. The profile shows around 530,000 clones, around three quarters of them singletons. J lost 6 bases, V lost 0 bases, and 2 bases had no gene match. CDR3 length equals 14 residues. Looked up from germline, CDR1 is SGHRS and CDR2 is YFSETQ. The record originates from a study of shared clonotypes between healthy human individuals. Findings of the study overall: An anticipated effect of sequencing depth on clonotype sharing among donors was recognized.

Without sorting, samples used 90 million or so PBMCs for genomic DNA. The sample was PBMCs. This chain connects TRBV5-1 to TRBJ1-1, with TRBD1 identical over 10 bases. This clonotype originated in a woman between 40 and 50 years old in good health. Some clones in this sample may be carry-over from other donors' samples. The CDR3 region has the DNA TGCGCCAGCAGCTTGGAAGGACAGGGGGCTGAAGCTTTCTTT. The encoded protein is CASSLEGQGAEAFF.